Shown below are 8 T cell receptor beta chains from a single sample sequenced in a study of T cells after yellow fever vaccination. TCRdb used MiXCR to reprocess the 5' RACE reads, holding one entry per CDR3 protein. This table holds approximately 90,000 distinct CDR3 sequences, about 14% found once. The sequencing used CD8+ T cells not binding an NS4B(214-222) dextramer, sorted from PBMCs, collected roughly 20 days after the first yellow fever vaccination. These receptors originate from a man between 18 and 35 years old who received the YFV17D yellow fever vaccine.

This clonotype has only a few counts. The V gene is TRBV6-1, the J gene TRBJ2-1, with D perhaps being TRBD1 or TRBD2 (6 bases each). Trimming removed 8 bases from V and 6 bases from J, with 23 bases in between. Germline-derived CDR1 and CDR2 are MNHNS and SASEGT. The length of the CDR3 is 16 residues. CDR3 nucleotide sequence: TGTGCCAGCGGAACCCATTTTGGGGGGCCCAGCAATGAGCAGTTCTTC. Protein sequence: CASGTHFGGPSNEQFF.

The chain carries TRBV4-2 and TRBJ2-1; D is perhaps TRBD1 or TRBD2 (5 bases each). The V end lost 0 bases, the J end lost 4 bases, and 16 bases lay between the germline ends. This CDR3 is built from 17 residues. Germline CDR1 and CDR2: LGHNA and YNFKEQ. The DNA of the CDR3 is TGTGCCAGCAGCCAAGAGATGAGGGGAATTTTATACAATGAGCAGTTCTTC. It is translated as CASSQEMRGILYNEQFF.

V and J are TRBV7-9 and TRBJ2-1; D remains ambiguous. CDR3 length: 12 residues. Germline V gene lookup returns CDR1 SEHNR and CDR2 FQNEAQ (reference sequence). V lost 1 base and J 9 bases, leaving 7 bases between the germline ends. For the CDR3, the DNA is TGTGCCAGCAGCTTAGGGATTTTTGAGCAGTTCTTC. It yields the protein CASSLGIFEQFF. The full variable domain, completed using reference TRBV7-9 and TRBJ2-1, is DTGVSQNPRHKITKRGQNVTFRCDPISEHNRLYWYRQTLGQGPEFLTYFQNEAQLEKSRLLSDRFSAERPKGSFSTLEIQRTEQGDSAMYLCASSLGIFEQFFGPGTRLTVL.

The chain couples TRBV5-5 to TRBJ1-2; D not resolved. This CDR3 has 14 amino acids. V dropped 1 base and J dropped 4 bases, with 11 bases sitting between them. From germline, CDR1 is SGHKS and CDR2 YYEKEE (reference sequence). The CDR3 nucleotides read TGTGCCAGCAGCTTGTACGGCAGACGCTATGGCTACACCTTC. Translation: CASSLYGRRYGYTF.

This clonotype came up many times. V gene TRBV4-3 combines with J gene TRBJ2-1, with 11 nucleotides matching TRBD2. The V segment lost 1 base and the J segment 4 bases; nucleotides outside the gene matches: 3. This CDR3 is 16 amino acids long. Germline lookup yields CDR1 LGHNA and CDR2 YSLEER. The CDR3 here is CASSQGVAGGYNEQFF. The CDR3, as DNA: TGCGCCAGCAGCCAAGGGGTAGCGGGGGGGTACAATGAGCAGTTCTTC.

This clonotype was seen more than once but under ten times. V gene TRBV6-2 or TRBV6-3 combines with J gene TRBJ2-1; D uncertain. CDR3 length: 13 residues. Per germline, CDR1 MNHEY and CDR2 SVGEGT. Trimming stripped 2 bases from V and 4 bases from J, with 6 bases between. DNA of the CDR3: TGTGCCAGCAGTTACCGGCCGTACAATGAGCAGTTCTTC. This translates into CASSYRPYNEQFF.

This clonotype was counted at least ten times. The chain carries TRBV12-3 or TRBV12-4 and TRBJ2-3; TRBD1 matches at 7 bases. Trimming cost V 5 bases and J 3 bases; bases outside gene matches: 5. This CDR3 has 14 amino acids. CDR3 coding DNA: TGTGCCAGCAGTCCGGGACAGATTACAGATACGCAGTATTTT. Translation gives CASSPGQITDTQYF.

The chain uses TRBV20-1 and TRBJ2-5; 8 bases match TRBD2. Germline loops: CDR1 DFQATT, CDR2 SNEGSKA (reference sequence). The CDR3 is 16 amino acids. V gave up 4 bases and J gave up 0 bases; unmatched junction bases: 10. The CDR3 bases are TGCAGTGCTACAGGTTATAGCGGGGCGAACCAAGAGACCCAGTACTTC. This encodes CSATGYSGANQETQYF.